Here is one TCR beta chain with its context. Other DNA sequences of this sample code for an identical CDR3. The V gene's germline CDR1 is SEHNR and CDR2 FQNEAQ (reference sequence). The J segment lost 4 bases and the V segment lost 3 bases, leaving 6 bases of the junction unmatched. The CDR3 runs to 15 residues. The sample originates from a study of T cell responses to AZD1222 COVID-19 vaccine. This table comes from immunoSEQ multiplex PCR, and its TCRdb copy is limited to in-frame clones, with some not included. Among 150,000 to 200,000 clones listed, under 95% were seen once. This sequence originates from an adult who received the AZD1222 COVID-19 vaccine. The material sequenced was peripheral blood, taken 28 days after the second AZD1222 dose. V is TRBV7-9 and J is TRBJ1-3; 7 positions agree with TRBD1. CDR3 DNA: TGTGCCAGCAGCTTTTCTCAGGGGGAAGGAAACACCATATATTTT. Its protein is CASSFSQGEGNTIYF.